Reported below is one T cell receptor beta chain. J lost 0 bases, V lost 9 bases, and 11 bases had no gene match. CDR3 length: 16 residues. Germline assignment: CDR1 LNHDA and CDR2 SQIVND (reference sequence). This entry belongs to a study of blood T cell repertoires in COVID-19. About the research overall: PBMCs, B-cell-depleted T cells, or T cells provided the cDNA or gDNA that made up the material.

Per the original data handling: It was from reference gene primer amplification that nucleated cell counts were estimated. Using immunoSEQ multiplex PCR, the repertoire was profiled, and TCRdb retains in-frame clones only, with some absent. The DNA gave D and trimming, while V, J and clone size come from that table. The sample holds about 76,000 clones, roughly four fifths seen once. The clonotype was recovered from an elderly man with acute or convalescent COVID-19. The sequencing sample was made of peripheral blood. The gene calls are TRBV19 and TRBJ1-5, with TRBD1 matching 7 bases. CDR3 bases: TGTGCCAGCCAAGACCAGGGACAGCTTAGCAATCAGCCCCAGCATTTT. As protein: CASQDQGQLSNQPQHF.